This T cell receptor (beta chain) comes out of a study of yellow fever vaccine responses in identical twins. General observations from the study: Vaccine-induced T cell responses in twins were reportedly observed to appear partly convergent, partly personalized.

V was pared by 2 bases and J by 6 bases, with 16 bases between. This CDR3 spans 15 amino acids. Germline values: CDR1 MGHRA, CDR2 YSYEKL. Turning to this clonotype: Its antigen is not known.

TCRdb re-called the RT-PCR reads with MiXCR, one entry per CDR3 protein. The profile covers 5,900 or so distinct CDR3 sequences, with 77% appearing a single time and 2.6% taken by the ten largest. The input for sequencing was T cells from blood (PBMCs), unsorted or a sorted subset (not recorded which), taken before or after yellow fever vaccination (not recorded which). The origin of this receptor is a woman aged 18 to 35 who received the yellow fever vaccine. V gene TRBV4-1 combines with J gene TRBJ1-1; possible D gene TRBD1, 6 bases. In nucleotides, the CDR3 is TGCGCCAGCAGCCAATCCGACAGGACTTTCCCTGAAGCTTTCTTT. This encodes CASSQSDRTFPEAFF.